The 15 T cell receptor beta chains presented below share a single source sample, sequenced in a study of blood T cell repertoires in COVID-19. Profiling relied on immunoSEQ multiplex PCR, and the TCRdb table lists in-frame clones only, not all of them. This table holds under 150,000 clones, 81% found once. The sequenced material came from peripheral blood. These receptor sequences come from a man aged 50-59 years with acute or convalescent COVID-19.

This clone was observed a handful of times. The chain employs TRBV7-8 and TRBJ1-1; 8 nucleotides match TRBD1. Per germline, CDR1 SGHVS and CDR2 FQNEAQ. Germline trimming cut 3 bases from V and 4 bases from J; bases unmatched to any gene: 10. The CDR3 consists of 16 residues. The CDR3 loop reads CASSFRGGQGPTEAFF. The CDR3 coding sequence is TGTGCCAGCAGCTTCCGCGGCGGACAGGGCCCCACTGAAGCTTTCTTT.

The chain uses TRBV5-1 and TRBJ1-1; D gene ambiguous. CDR3 length: 13 amino acids. Trimming shortened V by 0 bases and J by 7 bases, and 10 bases separated the two germline ends. Germline CDR1 is SGHRS and CDR2 is YFSETQ. Here the CDR3 reads CASSLGPGFEAFF. CDR3 sequence (DNA): TGCGCCAGCAGCTTGGGGCCAGGCTTTGAAGCTTTCTTT.

The chain combines TRBV28 with TRBJ2-7; 9 bases line up with TRBD1. This CDR3 region has 12 residues. The germline gives CDR1 MDHEN, CDR2 SYDVKM. V gave up 5 bases and J gave up 7 bases; unmatched junction bases: 3. Here the CDR3 reads CASSPDRGEQYF. The CDR3 DNA is TGTGCCAGCAGTCCGGACAGGGGAGAGCAGTACTTC. Drawing the rest from reference TRBV28 and TRBJ2-7, the complete variable domain is DVKVTQSSRYLVKRTGEKVFLECVQDMDHENMFWYRQDPGLGLRLIYFSYDVKMKEKGDIPEGYSVSREKKERFSLILESASTNQTSMYLCASSPDRGEQYFGPGTRLTVT.

V gene TRBV9 combines with J gene TRBJ2-2; D unresolved. The V end was cut by 0 bases, the J end by 0 bases, with 6 bases between. CDR3 length equals 15 residues. Germline V gives CDR1 SGDLS, CDR2 YYNGEE. The DNA for the CDR3 is TGTGCCAGCAGCGTAGACACTACGAACACCGGGGAGCTGTTTTTT. Its protein is CASSVDTTNTGELFF.

This chain links TRBV30 with TRBJ1-4; 8 bases map to TRBD1. Trimming at V came to 1 base and at J to 7 bases, leaving 5 bases not matched to a gene. Germline CDR1 reads GTSNPN; CDR2 reads SVGIG (reference sequence). This CDR3 spans 14 amino acids. CDR3 protein: CAWSAGGGIEKLFF. The CDR3 DNA is TGTGCCTGGAGTGCAGGGGGCGGTATTGAAAAACTGTTTTTT.

The chain joins TRBV5-4 to TRBJ2-5; D is ambiguous. This CDR3 spans 13 amino acids. The germline V gene encodes CDR1 SGHNT and CDR2 YYREEE (reference sequence). The V gene lost 0 bases and the J gene lost 2 bases, with 5 bases spanning the gap. The CDR3 DNA sequence: TGTGCCAGCAGCTTGGCTCTACAAGAGACCCAGTACTTC. It specifies CASSLALQETQYF.

This clone showed up just once. The chain joins TRBV4-1 to TRBJ2-2; maybe TRBD2 (7 bases). In germline, CDR1 is MGHRA, CDR2 YSYEKL. The CDR3 consists of 16 residues. With 3 bases removed from V and 5 bases from J, the gap between germline ends came to 16 bases. The CDR3 protein is CASSHGGTSRTGELFF. The DNA of the CDR3 is TGCGCCAGCAGCCACGGGGGGACATCCCGTACCGGGGAGCTGTTTTTT.

This chain links TRBV2 with TRBJ1-6; D might be TRBD1 (5 bases). This CDR3 spans 12 amino acids. Germline CDR1 and CDR2: SNHLY and FYNNEI. Trimming took 2 bases from V and 14 from J, leaving 10 bases between them. The CDR3 sequence: CASSENTGTLHF. The CDR3 coding sequence is TGTGCCAGCAGTGAAAATACAGGTACCCTCCACTTT.

V gene TRBV6-6 combines with J gene TRBJ1-6, with 8 bases fitting TRBD1. Trimming at V came to 2 bases and at J to 7 bases, leaving 7 bases not matched to a gene. This CDR3 has 16 amino acids. The germline gives CDR1 MNHNY, CDR2 SVGAGI (reference sequence). This chain's CDR3 is CASSYTRTGQNSPLHF. The CDR3 nucleotides are TGTGCCAGCAGTTACACTCGGACAGGGCAAAATTCACCCCTCCACTTT.

V is TRBV18 and J is TRBJ1-1; D gene ambiguous. CDR3 size: 13 residues. Germline loops: CDR1 KGHSH, CDR2 LQKENI. Trimming took off 3 bases at V and 1 base at J, with 6 bases between the two ends. Written as DNA, the CDR3 is TGTGCCAGCTCACCGTACAGGAACACTGAAGCTTTCTTT. Translating gives CASSPYRNTEAFF.

The chain has TRBV2 and TRBJ2-3; D perhaps matches TRBD2 (6 bases). V lost 1 base to trimming and J lost 1 base, with 12 bases between them. Germline lookup yields CDR1 SNHLY and CDR2 FYNNEI. The CDR3 consists of 16 residues. In nucleotides, the CDR3 is TGTGCCAGCAGTGAAGGGCGACTAGATGGCACAGATACGCAGTATTTT. It is translated as CASSEGRLDGTDTQYF.

V and J are TRBV15 and TRBJ1-1; D is unresolved. Germline-derived CDR1 and CDR2 are LNHNV and YYDKDF (reference sequence). V gave up 1 base and J gave up 6 bases, with 6 bases separating them. This CDR3 has 12 residues. Here the CDR3 reads CATSRAPSEAFF. The CDR3 nucleotides are TGTGCCACCAGCAGAGCTCCCTCTGAAGCTTTCTTT.

The J gene is TRBJ1-2, the V gene TRBV28; D might be TRBD1 (5 bases). The V end was cut by 5 bases, the J end by 6 bases, with 13 bases between. Looked up from germline, CDR1 is MDHEN and CDR2 is SYDVKM. The CDR3 runs to 13 residues. The CDR3 is CASSPDVGDGYTF. The CDR3, as DNA: TGTGCCAGCAGTCCCGACGTAGGGGATGGCTACACCTTC.

This rearrangement joins TRBV6-5 to TRBJ2-3; TRBD1 is a possible D gene (5 bases). V gave up 5 bases and J gave up 5 bases, with 14 bases separating them. The CDR3 loop spans 14 amino acids. Per germline, CDR1 MNHEY and CDR2 SVGAGI. CDR3: CASSPWQGLDTQYF. CDR3 DNA: TGTGCCAGCAGTCCCTGGCAGGGTTTAGATACGCAGTATTTT.

This chain uses TRBV19 with TRBJ2-7, with 7 positions matching TRBD1. CDR3 length equals 14 residues. V dropped 5 bases and J dropped 3; count of bases not matched to a gene: 7. Germline assignment: CDR1 LNHDA and CDR2 SQIVND (reference sequence). CDR3 sequence reads: CASSSTWDSYEQYV. CDR3 DNA: TGTGCCAGTAGTTCGACGTGGGACAGCTACGAGCAGTACGTC.